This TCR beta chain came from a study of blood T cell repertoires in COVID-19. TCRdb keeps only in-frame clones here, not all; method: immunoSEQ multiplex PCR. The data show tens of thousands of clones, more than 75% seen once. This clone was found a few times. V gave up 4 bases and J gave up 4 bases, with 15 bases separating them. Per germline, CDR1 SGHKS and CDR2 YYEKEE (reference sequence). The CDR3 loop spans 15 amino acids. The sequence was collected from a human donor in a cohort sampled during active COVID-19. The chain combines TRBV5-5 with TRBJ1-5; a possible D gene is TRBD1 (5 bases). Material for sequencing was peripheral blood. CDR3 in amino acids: CASSRRGDSNQPQHF. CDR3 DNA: TGTGCCAGCAGCCGCCGCGGGGACTCTAATCAGCCCCAGCATTTT.